This record covers a single TCR beta chain. This entry is derived from a study of blood T cell repertoires in COVID-19. Turning to the study itself: Specimens from acute and convalescent COVID-19 originated in the United States, Italy and Spain. PBMCs, B-cell-depleted T cells, or T cells provided the cDNA or gDNA that made up the material.

Seattle patients were enrolled while actively infected and followed longitudinally. V lost 4 bases and J lost 0; bases outside the gene matches: 12. Germline CDR1 SGHRS, CDR2 YFSETQ. The length of the CDR3 is 18 residues. In the study's own analysis: Amplification from reference gene primers served as the basis for estimated nucleated cell counts. Sequenced by immunoSEQ multiplex PCR; TCRdb stores in-frame clones only, minus some. V and J calls and clone size are copied from that table; D and trimming were computed from the DNA. The data hold more than 150,000 clones, with about four fifths observed a single time.

The chain joins TRBV5-1 to TRBJ1-5, with 8 bases that match TRBD1. This TCR derives from an elderly woman with COVID-19, enrolled during active disease. The specimen sequenced was peripheral blood. The CDR3 DNA follows: TGCGCCAGCAGCCCACTCCCCCGACAGGGGTATAGCAATCAGCCCCAGCATTTT. This translates into CASSPLPRQGYSNQPQHF.